These 17 T cell receptor beta chains were all obtained from the same sample, sequenced in a study of blood T cell repertoires in COVID-19. The assay was immunoSEQ multiplex PCR, and TCRdb's table has in-frame clones only and misses some. This sample has some 350,000 clones; around 90% occur once, and the top ten carry more than 3%. Sequencing was performed on peripheral blood. Receptors were obtained from a young woman who had recovered from COVID-19.

The chain is built from TRBV10-1 and TRBJ2-1; 7 bases line up with TRBD1. Germline CDR1 WNHNN, CDR2 SYGVQD (reference sequence). J gave up 4 bases and V 5 bases, and 5 bases lay outside the gene matches. This CDR3 contains 14 residues. CDR3 sequence: CASSLDRVYNEQFF. The CDR3 DNA is TGCGCCAGCAGTCTCGACAGGGTATACAATGAGCAGTTCTTC.

The V and J genes are TRBV29-1 and TRBJ1-2, with D perhaps TRBD1 (5 bases). This CDR3 is built from 13 residues. V gave up 4 bases and J gave up 0 bases, with 9 bases separating them. The germline V gene encodes CDR1 SQVTM and CDR2 ANQGSEA. The CDR3 spells CSVGGHANYGYTF. The CDR3 nucleotides read TGCAGCGTTGGCGGACACGCTAACTATGGCTACACCTTC.

This clone was seen just once. V and J are TRBV5-4 and TRBJ2-6; D is uncertain. With 0 bases removed from V and 1 base from J, the gap between germline ends came to 5 bases. Germline CDR1 SGHNT, CDR2 YYREEE (reference sequence). This CDR3 has 15 residues. CDR3 nucleotide sequence: TGTGCCAGCAGCTTGGATAGATCTGGGGCCAACGTCCTGACTTTC. It yields the protein CASSLDRSGANVLTF.

V usage is TRBV20-1 and J usage is TRBJ1-3; 9 bases are a match to TRBD1. CDR1 DFQATT and CDR2 SNEGSKA come from the germline V gene (reference sequence). The V gene end was trimmed by 3 bases and the J gene end by 2 bases; junction bases not matched to a gene: 11. The CDR3 extends over 17 amino acids. CDR3 in DNA: TGCAGTGCTAGTATGCTGGGACAGGGCTGGACTGGAAACACCATATATTTT. This encodes CSASMLGQGWTGNTIYF.

Only one count was recorded for this clone. V and J are TRBV6-5 and TRBJ2-7, with TRBD1 identical over 8 bases. The length of the CDR3 is 14 residues. Germline lookup yields CDR1 MNHEY and CDR2 SVGAGI. V shed 8 bases and J 3 bases; nucleotides not matched to a gene: 9. The CDR3 loop reads CASSSVDRGYEQYV. The DNA for the CDR3 is TGTGCCAGCTCCTCGGTCGACAGGGGCTACGAGCAGTACGTC.

This sequence joins TRBV18 and TRBJ2-6; the match to TRBD2 covers 9 bases. The CDR3 consists of 18 residues. Germline loops: CDR1 KGHSH, CDR2 LQKENI. The V segment lost 2 bases and the J segment 0 bases; nucleotides outside the gene matches: 5. CDR3 sequence (DNA): TGTGCCAGCTCACCAGAGCTAGCGGGGAACTCTGGGGCCAACGTCCTGACTTTC. Translated, it gives CASSPELAGNSGANVLTF.

The chain joins TRBV19 to TRBJ2-5; TRBD2 aligns across 13 bases. CDR3 length: 17 residues. Germline V lookup: CDR1 LNHDA, CDR2 SQIVND (reference sequence). V shed 4 bases and J 6 bases; nucleotides not matched to a gene: 11. The CDR3 region is CASSSPSQLAGGKTQYF. The CDR3 region has the DNA TGTGCCAGTAGTAGTCCCTCACAACTAGCGGGAGGGAAGACCCAGTACTTC.

The chain uses TRBV2 and TRBJ2-5, with D maybe TRBD1 (6 bases). The CDR3 is made up of 14 amino acids. Germline V gene sequence: CDR1 SNHLY, CDR2 FYNNEI. Trimming removed 4 bases from V and 4 bases from J, with 13 bases in between. For the CDR3, the DNA is TGTGCCAGCAGTGCAGGGGCCCCAGGAGAGACCCAGTACTTC. Amino acid sequence: CASSAGAPGETQYF.

The rearrangement uses TRBV29-1 and TRBJ1-1, with D perhaps TRBD1 (6 bases). Trimming took 6 bases from V and 1 from J, leaving 12 bases between them. Germline-derived CDR1 and CDR2 are SQVTM and ANQGSEA. There are 13 residues in the CDR3. CDR3 sequence reads: CSVSVRGNTEAFF. CDR3 sequence (DNA): TGCAGCGTCTCCGTCAGGGGGAACACTGAAGCTTTCTTT.

The chain employs TRBV4-1 and TRBJ2-2; D unresolved. Germline values: CDR1 MGHRA, CDR2 YSYEKL. This CDR3 comprises 15 residues. V gave up 0 bases and J gave up 4 bases, with 9 bases separating them. CDR3 coding DNA: TGCGCCAGCAGCCAAGATCCAGCTAGCACCGGGGAGCTGTTTTTT. Residues: CASSQDPASTGELFF.

J is TRBJ1-5 and V is TRBV3-1 (or the pseudogene TRBV3-2); 11 bases agree with TRBD1. V was clipped by 1 base and J by 6 bases; unmatched bases: 5. CDR3 length equals 16 residues. The germline gives CDR1 LGHDT, CDR2 YNNKEL (reference sequence). In DNA form, the CDR3 reads TGTGCCAGCAGCCAAGGGTCGGACAGGGGGCTTCAGCCCCAGCATTTT. Amino acid sequence: CASSQGSDRGLQPQHF.

The V and J genes are TRBV5-1 and TRBJ2-3, with 9 positions matching TRBD1. J gave up 3 bases and V 5 bases, and 13 bases lay outside the gene matches. Germline V lookup: CDR1 SGHRS, CDR2 YFSETQ. The CDR3 consists of 17 residues. The CDR3 sequence is CASRSSGQGQGTDTQYF. In nucleotides, the CDR3 is TGCGCCAGCAGATCGAGCGGACAGGGGCAGGGTACAGATACGCAGTATTTT.

The chain links TRBV5-1 to TRBJ2-1, with TRBD2 matching over 7 bases. This CDR3 comprises 17 residues. The germline gives CDR1 SGHRS, CDR2 YFSETQ. V was pared by 4 bases and J by 1 base, with 11 bases of the junction left unmatched. CDR3 coding DNA: TGCGCCAGCAGCCTCGAAGGGGCGGGAGCATCCTACAATGAGCAGTTCTTC. Protein sequence: CASSLEGAGASYNEQFF.

The chain joins TRBV11-2 to TRBJ2-4; TRBD2 matches 9 bases. V was pared by 4 bases and J by 4 bases, with 2 bases of the junction left unmatched. Germline CDR1 is SGHAT and CDR2 is FQNNGV. The CDR3 loop spans 14 amino acids. CDR3 in amino acids: CASSSSGAKNIQYF. CDR3 sequence (DNA): TGTGCCAGCAGCTCTAGCGGGGCTAAAAACATTCAGTACTTC.

This clone was detected once. This same CDR3 is encoded by further DNA sequences in the sample. The chain couples TRBV7-9 to TRBJ1-2; 7 bases match TRBD1. This CDR3 spans 14 amino acids. Germline V gene data show CDR1 as SEHNR and CDR2 as FQNEAQ (reference sequence). The ends lost 5 bases at V and 5 bases at J; junction bases unmatched: 8. CDR3: CASSRDRSPYGYTF. In nucleotides, the CDR3 is TGTGCCAGCAGCCGGGACAGAAGCCCATATGGCTACACCTTC.

The V and J genes are TRBV28 and TRBJ2-5; D is undetermined. Germline CDR1 is MDHEN and CDR2 is SYDVKM. Trimming stripped 7 bases from V and 7 bases from J, with 13 bases between. The CDR3 covers 12 residues. The CDR3, as DNA: TGTGCCAGCATTGGAGCTCCCGGGACCCAGTACTTC. This codes for CASIGAPGTQYF.

The rearrangement uses TRBV5-4 and TRBJ2-2; no clear D. The V gene lost 4 bases and the J gene lost 5 bases, with 18 bases spanning the gap. The CDR3 spans 16 residues. CDR1 and CDR2 from the germline V gene are SGHNT and YYREEE (reference sequence). The CDR3 region has the DNA TGTGCCAGCAGCCCGGGTGCGGTTCGAGGAACCGGGGAGCTGTTTTTT. Encoded protein: CASSPGAVRGTGELFF.